Given below is one T cell receptor beta chain in context. This specimen comes from a study of T cell changes during pregnancy in multiple sclerosis. Trimming at V came to 6 bases and at J to 6 bases, leaving 8 bases not matched to a gene. This CDR3 comprises 15 residues. The germline V gene has CDR1 KGHSH and CDR2 LQKENI. Sequencing used immunoSEQ multiplex PCR; TCRdb keeps in-frame clones, though not all of them. The repertoire consists of 84,000 or so clones, with 94% occurring once and the leading ten covering 2% to 2.5%. Sequencing was performed on peripheral blood, taken in the third trimester of pregnancy. The clonotype originates from a female donor with multiple sclerosis, enrolled in a pregnancy study. V and J are TRBV18 and TRBJ2-2, with TRBD1 identical over 9 bases. CDR3 nucleotide sequence: TGTGCCAGCTCGTCCGGGACAGGGTTATCCGGGGAGCTGTTTTTT. This translates into CASSSGTGLSGELFF.